The clone carrying this TCR beta chain appeared a few times. This sample is part of a study of T cells in Graves' hyperthyroidism and ophthalmopathy. V shed 0 bases and J shed 0 bases, with 7 bases lying between them. The length of the CDR3 is 15 residues. The germline V gene encodes CDR1 SGHRS and CDR2 YFSETQ. Newly diagnosed hyperthyroidism patients aged 18 to 65 years had disease lasting under 2 months. It was RNA transcripts that yielded the amplified TCR beta CDR3 regions. The TCR CDR3 was amplified in a first-round RT-PCR using the HTBI primer set. A single record per CDR3 protein comes from TCRdb applying MiXCR to the multiplex PCR reads. The repertoire includes 450,000 to 650,000 distinct CDR3 sequences, around 20% of them detected once, and around a quarter sits in the top ten.

V is TRBV5-1 and J is TRBJ1-3; D is unclear. This TCR came from a man younger than 30 with Graves' hyperthyroidism. The sample comprised blood. The CDR3 coding sequence is TGCGCCAGCAGCTTGGTACGGGGCTCTGGAAACACCATATATTTT. Protein: CASSLVRGSGNTIYF.